Sequencing of this T cell receptor beta chain was carried out in a study of blood T cells in healthy people across ages. Study conclusions and caveats: As naive T cell percentage varied, TCR beta diversity correlated strongly with it.

Remarks on this clonotype: Its cognate antigen is unknown.

Germline V gene lookup returns CDR1 MDHEN and CDR2 SYDVKM. Between the trimmed V and J ends, which lost 6 bases and 0 bases, there was a span of 15 bases. The CDR3 covers 16 residues. Alongside a J-beta primer mix, a sample-barcoded 5' primer served in a second PCR lasting roughly 6 to 11 cycles. All cDNA molecules were each tagged by a template-switch adaptor with 12 random nucleotides. Each CDR3 protein is one row after TCRdb ran MiXCR on the 5' RACE reads. The sample records hundreds of thousands of distinct CDR3 sequences, roughly 21% being singletons. The chain couples TRBV28 to TRBJ2-1; possible D gene TRBD2, 6 bases. The sequenced material came from blood. The sequence came from a man between 65 and 79 years old in good health. CDR3 sequence reads: CASREKRASSYNEQFF. The CDR3 nucleotides are TGTGCCAGCAGAGAAAAGCGGGCGAGCTCCTACAATGAGCAGTTCTTC.